This TCR beta chain was recovered during a study of shared clonotypes between healthy human individuals. Study results and caveats: Among the subsets, naive ones generally showed larger estimated richness than memory ones. The researchers took only blood, and tissue repertoires probably look different. Generation probability values for non-shared clonotypes were lower than those for clonotypes shared by all four donors.

Worth noting for this clone: Its antigen remains unidentified.

Sequencing was at deep level. The method was immunoSEQ multiplex PCR; TCRdb's version includes in-frame clones alone and lacks a portion of them. Of about a million clones in the sample, about 75% were seen once. This CDR3 is 16 amino acids long. Germline V gene data show CDR1 as SEHNR and CDR2 as FQNEAQ (reference sequence). V lost 10 bases, J lost 4 bases, and 13 bases stayed unmatched. The sequence was obtained from a man between 18 and 29 years old in good health. Sequences were obtained from memory CD4+ T cells sorted from blood. Stated subset: CD45RA-negative fraction. The chain is built from TRBV7-9 and TRBJ2-2; 9 nucleotides align to TRBD1. The CDR3 DNA sequence: TGTGCCACCTCAGGATCCGGGACAGGGTCCACCGGGGAGCTGTTTTTT. The encoded protein is CATSGSGTGSTGELFF.